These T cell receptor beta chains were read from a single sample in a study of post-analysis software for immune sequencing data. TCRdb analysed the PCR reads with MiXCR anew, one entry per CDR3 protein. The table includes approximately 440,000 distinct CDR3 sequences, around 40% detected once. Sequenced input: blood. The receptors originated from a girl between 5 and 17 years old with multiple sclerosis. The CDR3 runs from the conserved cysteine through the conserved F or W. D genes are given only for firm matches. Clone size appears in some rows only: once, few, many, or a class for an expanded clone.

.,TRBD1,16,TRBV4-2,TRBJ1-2,TGTGCCAGCAGCCAAGATTGGGACAGGGTGTGGTATGGCTACACCTTC,CASSQDWDRVWYGYTF
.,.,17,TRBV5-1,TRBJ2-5,TGCGCCAGCAGCTTGGGCGTTAGCGCTTACAACGAAGAGACCCAGTACTTC,CASSLGVSAYNEETQYF
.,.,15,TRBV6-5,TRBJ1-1,TGTGCCAGCAGCTCCGTAGACACGATAAACACTGAAGCTTTCTTT,CASSSVDTINTEAFF
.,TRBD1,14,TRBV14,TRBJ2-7,TGTGCCAGCAGCCAAGGAGACAGGGAGCACGAGCAGTACTTC,CASSQGDREHEQYF
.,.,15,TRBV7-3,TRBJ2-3,TGTGCCAGCAGCCTGGACGGGGGATTTACAGATACGCAGTATTTT,CASSLDGGFTDTQYF
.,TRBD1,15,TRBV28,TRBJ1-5,TGTGCCAGCAGTTTACCGGACAGGGCTGGGCAGCCCCAGCATTTT,CASSLPDRAGQPQHF
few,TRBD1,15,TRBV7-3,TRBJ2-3,TGTGCCAGCAGCTCAATTCAGGGGGCATTTGATACGCAGTATTTT,CASSSIQGAFDTQYF
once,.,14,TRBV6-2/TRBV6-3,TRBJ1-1,TGTGCCAGCATTGCCCGGACAGTGAACTCTGAAGCTTTCTTT,CASIARTVNSEAFF
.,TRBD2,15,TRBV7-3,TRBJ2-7,TGTGCCAGCAGCTTAATTAGCGGGGGTACCTACGAGCAGTACTTC,CASSLISGGTYEQYF
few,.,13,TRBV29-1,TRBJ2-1,TGCAGCGTTGAACCCGCCAGCTACAATGAGCAGTTCTTC,CSVEPASYNEQFF
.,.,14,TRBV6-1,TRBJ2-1,TGTGCCAGCAGTTCTAGAGTGGGGAGTGATGAGCAGTTCTTC,CASSSRVGSDEQFF
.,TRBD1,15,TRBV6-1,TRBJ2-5,TGTGCCAGCAGTGAATCCGGGACAGGGGAGGAGACCCAGTACTTC,CASSESGTGEETQYF
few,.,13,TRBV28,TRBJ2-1,TGTGCCAGCAGTCTTCCCCCGCCCCATGAGCAGTTCTTC,CASSLPPPHEQFF
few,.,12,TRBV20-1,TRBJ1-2,TGCAGTGCTAGCGGGCAGACCTATGGCTACACCTTC,CSASGQTYGYTF
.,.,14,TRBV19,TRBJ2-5,TGTGCCAGTAGTATCGGAGGGTTCGGGGAGACCCAGTACTTC,CASSIGGFGETQYF
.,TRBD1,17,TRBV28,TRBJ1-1,TGTGCCAGCAGAAGGGACAGGGGAGGATCGTTGTACACTGGAGCTTTCTTT,CASRRDRGGSLYTGAFF
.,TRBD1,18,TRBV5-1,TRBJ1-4,TGCGCCAGCAGCTCGGGACAGGGGGCTTTAGGGCCTAATGAAAAACTGTTTTTT,CASSSGQGALGPNEKLFF
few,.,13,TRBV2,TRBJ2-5,TGTGCCAGCAGTGATCACCGCCCCCTTAGCCCGTACTTC,CASSDHRPLSPYF
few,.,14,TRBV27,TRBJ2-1,TGTGCCAGCAGTTCAGCGGGCCGCTACAATGAGCAGTTCTTC,CASSSAGRYNEQFF
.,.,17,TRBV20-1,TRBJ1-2,TGCAGTGCTAGAGGCAGGGTAGGGCTGGGCGCTAACTATGGCTACACCTTC,CSARGRVGLGANYGYTF
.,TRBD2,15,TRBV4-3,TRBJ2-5,TGCGCCAGCAGCCAAATTCTAGCGGGAAAGGAGACCCAGTACTTC,CASSQILAGKETQYF
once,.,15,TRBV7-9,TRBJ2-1,TGTGCCAGCAGCTTATTGGTCGCAACCTACAATGAGCAGTTCTTC,CASSLLVATYNEQFF
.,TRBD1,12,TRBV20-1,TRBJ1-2,TGCAGTGCGCCCGGGACAGCCTATGGCTACACCTTC,CSAPGTAYGYTF
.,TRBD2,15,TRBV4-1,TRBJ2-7,TGCGCCAGCAGCCAAACCGGGACTAGCAGTAACGAGCAGTACTTC,CASSQTGTSSNEQYF
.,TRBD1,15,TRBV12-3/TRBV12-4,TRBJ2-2,TGTGCCAGCAGACGGACAGGGGGCTTTGGCGGGGAGCTGTTTTTT,CASRRTGGFGGELFF
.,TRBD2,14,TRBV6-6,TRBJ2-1,TGTGCCAGCTCCGTTCCTAGCGGATACAATGAGCAGTTCTTC,CASSVPSGYNEQFF
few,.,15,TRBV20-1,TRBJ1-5,TGCAGTGCTAGAGATGTGGAAGGGGTTGATCAGCCCCAGCATTTT,CSARDVEGVDQPQHF
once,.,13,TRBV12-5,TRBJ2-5,TGTGCTGGTGGTTTAACAGGGACGGAGACCCAGTACTTC,CAGGLTGTETQYF
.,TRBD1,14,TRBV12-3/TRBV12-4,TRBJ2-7,TGTGCCAGCAGGCGACAGGGAAGGGCCCACGAGCAGTACTTC,CASRRQGRAHEQYF
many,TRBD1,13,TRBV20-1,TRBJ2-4,TGCAGTGCTAGTTGGACAGGGAAAAACATTCAGTACTTC,CSASWTGKNIQYF
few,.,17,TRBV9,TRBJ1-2,TGTGCCAGCGCAGGAGGACGGGGGCGCACCCCTAACTATGGCTACACCTTC,CASAGGRGRTPNYGYTF
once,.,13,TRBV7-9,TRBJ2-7,TGTGCCAGCAGCTCTGGGGTTAGCGTCGAGCAGTACTTC,CASSSGVSVEQYF
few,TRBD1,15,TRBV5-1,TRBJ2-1,TGCGCCAGCAGCTTGAGACAGGGCTCCTACAATGAGCAGTTCTTC,CASSLRQGSYNEQFF
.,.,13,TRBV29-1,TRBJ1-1,TGCAGCGTTGAAGAGTTCAGGGAAGGTGAAGCTTTCTTT,CSVEEFREGEAFF
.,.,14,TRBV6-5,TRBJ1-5,TGTGCCAGCAGCATCGCCGACAGCAATCAGCCCCAGCATTTT,CASSIADSNQPQHF
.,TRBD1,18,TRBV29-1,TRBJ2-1,TGCAGCGTTGAAGATTTATTGGTACAGGGACAGTCCTACAATGAGCAGTTCTTC,CSVEDLLVQGQSYNEQFF
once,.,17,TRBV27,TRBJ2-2,TGTGCCAGCAGTTTAAGAGCGCTCCCTTACAACACCGGGGAGCTGTTTTTT,CASSLRALPYNTGELFF
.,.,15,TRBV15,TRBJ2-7,TGTGCCACCAGCAGAGTGAGGGGCACGGACTACGAGCAGTACTTC,CATSRVRGTDYEQYF
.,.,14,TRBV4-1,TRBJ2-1,TGCGCCAGCAGCGCTAGGGGCGGCAGGAATGAGCAGTTCTTC,CASSARGGRNEQFF
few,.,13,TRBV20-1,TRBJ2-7,TGCAGTGCTAGCGGGATCCATTCCTACGAGCAGTACTTC,CSASGIHSYEQYF
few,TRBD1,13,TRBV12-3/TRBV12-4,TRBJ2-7,TGTGCCAGCTGGGACAGGGTCTCCCACGAGCAGTACTTC,CASWDRVSHEQYF
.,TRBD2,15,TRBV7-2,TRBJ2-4,TGTGCCAGCAGCTTAAATGCGGGAGTTAAAAACATTCAGTACTTC,CASSLNAGVKNIQYF
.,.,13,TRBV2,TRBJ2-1,TGTGCCAGCAGTGGGGACGGTTGGAATGAGCAGTTCTTC,CASSGDGWNEQFF
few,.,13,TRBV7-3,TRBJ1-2,TGTGCCAGCAGCTTGACAGGCTATTATGGCTACACCTTC,CASSLTGYYGYTF
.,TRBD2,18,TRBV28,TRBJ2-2,TGTGCCAGCAGCCAACTCCAGCGGGAGGAACTCGACACCGGGGAGCTGTTTTTT,CASSQLQREELDTGELFF
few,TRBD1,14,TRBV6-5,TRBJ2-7,TGTGCCAGCATGGTGACAGGGGGCAAGGGCGAGCAGTACTTC,CASMVTGGKGEQYF
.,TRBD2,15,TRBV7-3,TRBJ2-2,TGTGCCAGCAGCTTAAGGCGGGAGACTCACGGGGAGCTGTTTTTT,CASSLRRETHGELFF
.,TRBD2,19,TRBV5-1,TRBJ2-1,TGCGCCAGCAGCCCCCGGACTAGCGGGAGCCCTTTCTCCTACAATGAGCAGTTCTTC,CASSPRTSGSPFSYNEQFF
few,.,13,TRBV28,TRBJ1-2,TGTGCCAGCAGTTTAGTATCCTCAGATGGGCGCACCTTC,CASSLVSSDGRTF